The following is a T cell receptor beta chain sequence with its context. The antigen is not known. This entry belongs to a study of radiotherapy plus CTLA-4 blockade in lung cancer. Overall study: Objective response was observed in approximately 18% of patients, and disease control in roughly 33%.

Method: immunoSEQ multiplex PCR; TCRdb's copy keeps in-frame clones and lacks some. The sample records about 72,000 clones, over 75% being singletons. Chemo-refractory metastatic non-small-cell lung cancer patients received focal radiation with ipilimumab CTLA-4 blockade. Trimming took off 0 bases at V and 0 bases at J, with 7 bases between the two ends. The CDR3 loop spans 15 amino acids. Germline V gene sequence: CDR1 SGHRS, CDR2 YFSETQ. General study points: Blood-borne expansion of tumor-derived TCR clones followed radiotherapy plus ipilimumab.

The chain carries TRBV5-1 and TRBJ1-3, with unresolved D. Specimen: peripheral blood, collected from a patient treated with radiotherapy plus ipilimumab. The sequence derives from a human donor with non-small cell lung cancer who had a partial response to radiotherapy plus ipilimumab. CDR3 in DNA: TGCGCCAGCAGCTTGGCGGGGTACTCTGGAAACACCATATATTTT. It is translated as CASSLAGYSGNTIYF.